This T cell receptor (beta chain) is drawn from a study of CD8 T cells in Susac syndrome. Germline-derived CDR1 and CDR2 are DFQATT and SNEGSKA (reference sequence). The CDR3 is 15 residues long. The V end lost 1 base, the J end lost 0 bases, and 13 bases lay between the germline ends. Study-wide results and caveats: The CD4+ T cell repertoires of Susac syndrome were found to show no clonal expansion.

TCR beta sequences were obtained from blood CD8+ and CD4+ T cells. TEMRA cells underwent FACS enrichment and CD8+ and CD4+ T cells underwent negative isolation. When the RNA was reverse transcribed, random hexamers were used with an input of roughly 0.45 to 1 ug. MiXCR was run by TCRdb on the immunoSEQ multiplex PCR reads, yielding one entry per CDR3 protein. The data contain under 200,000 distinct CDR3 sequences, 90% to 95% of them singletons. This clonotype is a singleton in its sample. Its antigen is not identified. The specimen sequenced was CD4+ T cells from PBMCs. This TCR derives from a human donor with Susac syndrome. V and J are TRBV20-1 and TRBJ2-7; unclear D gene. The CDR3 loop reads CSARVLELSSYEQYF. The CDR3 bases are TGCAGTGCTAGAGTTTTGGAACTGAGCTCCTACGAGCAGTACTTC.